This T cell receptor (beta chain) was documented in a study of cytomegalovirus exposure and HLA in healthy donors. Study observations and caveats: A later analysis found that most CMV-associated TCR beta chains appeared HLA-restricted.

With 1 base clipped from V and 2 bases from J, the junction kept 4 bases outside the gene matches. CDR3 length equals 15 residues. Per germline, CDR1 SGHRS and CDR2 YFSETQ. Worth noting for this clone: Antigen specificity is unknown.

With 60 Vbeta and 13 Jbeta primers, the PCR was carried out. In the original workflow: The count from a later analysis was roughly 80 million unique TCR beta chains, 9.5 million to 11 million of them shared. Method: immunoSEQ multiplex PCR; TCRdb's copy keeps in-frame clones and lacks some. D and trimming were read from the DNA, whereas the V and J calls and clone size are those reported in that table. This sample carries 150,000 to 200,000 clones, about 82% of them seen once, and the ten largest clones take 1%. This sequence joins TRBV5-1 and TRBJ2-5; 8 nucleotides align to TRBD2. Sample: PBMCs. This clonotype was obtained from a woman between 50 and 59 years old in good health and CMV-seropositive. In nucleotides, the CDR3 is TGCGCCAGCAGCTTGCCCAGCGGGGGTCAAGAGACCCAGTACTTC. Its protein product is CASSLPSGGQETQYF. Complete variable domain (other parts from reference TRBV5-1 and TRBJ2-5): KAGVTQTPRYLIKTRGQQVTLSCSPISGHRSVSWYQQTPGQGLQFLFEYFSETQRNKGNFPGRFSGRQFSNSRSEMNVSTLELGDSALYLCASSLPSGGQETQYFGPGTRLLVL.